These 14 T cell receptor beta chains share one sample of origin, sequenced in a study of T cell repertoires in cytomegalovirus infection. TCRdb reprocessed the reads via MiXCR and lists one record per CDR3 protein. The sample lists about 180,000 distinct CDR3 sequences; around 15% were seen once. The specimen was PBMCs. The receptors stem from a human donor in good health (CMV status not recorded). Some clones in this sample may be carry-over from other donors' samples.

This clonotype was counted at least ten times. V is TRBV7-8 and J is TRBJ2-2, with TRBD1 matching 8 bases. There are 17 residues in the CDR3. Trimming cost V 0 bases and J 4 bases; bases outside gene matches: 7. CDR1 is SGHVS and CDR2 is FQNEAQ in the germline V gene. The CDR3, as DNA: TGTGCCAGCAGCTTAGCGGACAGGGCGGTTCGCACCGGGGAGCTGTTTTTT. Protein sequence: CASSLADRAVRTGELFF.

This clonotype was picked up many times. The chain couples TRBV12-3 or TRBV12-4 to TRBJ2-7; no definite D call. CDR3 size: 12 residues. V lost 5 bases, J lost 2 bases, and 7 bases lay in between. CDR3 residues: CASSLMTYEQYF. The CDR3 DNA is TGTGCCAGCAGTCTGATGACCTACGAGCAGTACTTC.

In regard to this clonotype: At one end the junction does not follow the germline gene, possibly because of a read error. This chain joins TRBV7-9 and TRBJ2-1, with a possible D match to TRBD1 (5 bases). Germline V gene sequence: CDR1 SEHNR, CDR2 FQNEAQ (reference sequence). The CDR3 spans 13 residues. The chain's CDR3 is CASSLEGQGEKFF. The CDR3 nucleotides read TGTGCCAGCAGCTTAGAAGGGCAGGGTGAGAAGTTCTTC.

V is TRBV6-2 or TRBV6-3 and J is TRBJ2-5, with 9 bases matching TRBD2. This CDR3 region has 17 residues. Germline trimming cut 2 bases from V and 0 bases from J; bases unmatched to any gene: 7. Germline-derived CDR1 and CDR2 are MNHEY and SVGEGT. The CDR3 region is CASSYDSSGGYQETQYF. CDR3 sequence (DNA): TGTGCCAGCAGTTACGATTCCAGCGGGGGGTACCAAGAGACCCAGTACTTC.

The chain employs TRBV5-5 and TRBJ2-1; TRBD2 aligns across 13 bases. The CDR3 extends over 16 amino acids. V dropped 4 bases and J dropped 7; count of bases not matched to a gene: 8. Germline CDR1 and CDR2: SGHKS and YYEKEE (reference sequence). In DNA form, the CDR3 reads TGTGCCAGCAGCCCTGCCGGGACTAGCGGGATGAATGAGCAGTTCTTC. Amino acids: CASSPAGTSGMNEQFF.

This clonotype was observed many times. The chain is built from TRBV7-2 and TRBJ2-3; the D call may be TRBD1 or TRBD2 (5 bases each). Germline CDR1 SGHTA, CDR2 FQGNSA. Trimming stripped 0 bases from V and 2 bases from J, with 9 bases between. The CDR3 consists of 15 residues. The CDR3 bases are TGTGCCAGCAGCTTAGCTTTCGGGGCCACAGATACGCAGTATTTT. Its protein is CASSLAFGATDTQYF.

This chain connects TRBV6-2 or TRBV6-3 to TRBJ2-7, with D perhaps TRBD2 (5 bases). This CDR3 region has 16 residues. Germline CDR1 and CDR2: MNHEY and SVGEGT. Trimming pared 3 bases from V and 3 bases from J, leaving 18 bases between. This chain's CDR3 is CASSYLRGLGIYEQYF. In nucleotides, the CDR3 is TGTGCCAGCAGTTATCTGAGAGGACTGGGTATCTACGAGCAGTACTTC.

There are a few counts of this clonotype. The chain is built from TRBV19 and TRBJ1-1; 9 bases fit TRBD1. This CDR3 region has 14 residues. Germline lookup yields CDR1 LNHDA and CDR2 SQIVND (reference sequence). V lost 6 bases and J lost 4; bases outside the gene matches: 6. Here the CDR3 reads CASSLGTGITEAFF. CDR3 coding DNA: TGTGCCAGTAGCCTTGGGACAGGGATCACTGAAGCTTTCTTT.

This clonotype has only a few counts. The J gene is TRBJ1-2, the V gene TRBV20-1; D may be TRBD1 (5 bases). The CDR3 sequence is 15 residues long. Trimming pared 3 bases from V and 2 bases from J, leaving 16 bases between. Germline V gene lookup returns CDR1 DFQATT and CDR2 SNEGSKA (reference sequence). The CDR3 sequence is CSASLPGLTNYGYTF. The CDR3 nucleotides are TGCAGTGCTAGTCTCCCGGGACTGACGAACTATGGCTACACCTTC.

The genes are TRBV6-2 or TRBV6-3 and TRBJ2-4; D is tentatively TRBD1 or TRBD2 (5 bases each). V was shortened by 6 bases and J by 7 bases, with 19 bases between the two germline ends. Germline V lookup: CDR1 MNHEY, CDR2 SVGEGT. The CDR3 has 15 residues. For the CDR3, the DNA is TGTGCCAGCAGGAGAGACAGCCGGGAAGGGAACATTCAGTACTTC. Its translation: CASRRDSREGNIQYF.

This chain uses TRBV20-1 with TRBJ1-2; D ambiguous. Germline CDR1 is DFQATT and CDR2 is SNEGSKA (reference sequence). The CDR3 spans 14 residues. The V and J ends lost 0 bases and 4 bases respectively, with 12 bases between them. The CDR3 reads CSARDRADRYGYTF. CDR3 DNA sequence: TGCAGTGCTAGAGATCGGGCCGATCGCTATGGCTACACCTTC.

The chain uses TRBV4-3 and TRBJ2-2; no clear D gene. From germline, CDR1 is LGHNA and CDR2 YSLEER. This CDR3 spans 17 amino acids. Trimming cost V 2 bases and J 1 base, with 14 bases left between them. Written as DNA, the CDR3 is TGCGCCAGCAGCCAATACGTCGGAACTCTGAACACCGGGGAGCTGTTTTTT. Translation: CASSQYVGTLNTGELFF.

This clonotype was found many times. This chain uses TRBV7-2 with TRBJ1-2; D unresolved. Germline CDR1 and CDR2: SGHTA and FQGNSA. The ends were cut back, 5 bases at V and 8 bases at J, with 12 bases in the middle. The CDR3 covers 12 residues. The CDR3 nucleotides read TGTGCCAGCAGCGGACCTGAGGAGGGCTACACCTTC. It specifies CASSGPEEGYTF.

This clonotype has only a few counts. This chain uses TRBV10-1 with TRBJ2-7, with 9 bases fitting TRBD2. The length of the CDR3 is 13 residues. The junction had 4 bases not matched to a gene; V was cut back by 5 bases and J by 5 bases. The germline V gene has CDR1 WNHNN and CDR2 SYGVQD (reference sequence). Here the CDR3 reads CASSSAGGHEQYF. In DNA, the CDR3 is TGCGCCAGCAGTTCAGCGGGGGGCCACGAGCAGTACTTC.